This T cell receptor beta chain is drawn from a study of T cells in localized non-small cell lung cancer. General study results and limits: Because researchers sequenced only one region of the tumor, heterogeneity is still possible. The study found T cell clonality highest in uninvolved adjacent lung, above tumor. Appearing in adjacent lung were a median roughly 60 of the top 100 tumor clones.

About this clone: Its antigen remains unidentified.

Measured with immunoSEQ multiplex PCR; TCRdb has only the in-frame clones, and not every one. The table shows tens of thousands of clones, with approximately 84% occurring only once. Sample: peripheral blood, taken before any cancer treatment. This receptor was identified in a female donor aged 60 or older with stage I lung adenocarcinoma.

The CDR3: CASSLGQGAKETQYF. As DNA, the CDR3 is TGTGCCAGCAGCTTGGGACAGGGGGCAAAGGAGACCCAGTACTTC. V is TRBV7-9 and J is TRBJ2-5, with 12 bases lining up with TRBD1. Germline assignment: CDR1 SEHNR and CDR2 FQNEAQ (reference sequence). The CDR3 contains 15 residues. V trimming: 3 bases; J trimming: 5 bases; junction bases outside the gene matches: 4.